The clone carrying this TCR beta chain turned up a few times. This specimen belongs to a study of T cell changes during pregnancy in multiple sclerosis. V lost 3 bases, J lost 8 bases, and 7 bases lay in between. The CDR3 runs to 11 residues. Germline values: CDR1 GTSNPN, CDR2 SVGIG (reference sequence). Assay: immunoSEQ multiplex PCR; the TCRdb copy retains only in-frame clones and omits some. The sample holds tens of thousands of clones, 85% to 90% seen once. The gene calls are TRBV30 and TRBJ2-2; D unclear. The sequence derives from a female donor in good health, enrolled as a control in a pregnancy study. This sample comprised peripheral blood, obtained after pregnancy. DNA for the CDR3: TGTGCCTGGAGCCCTCCTGGGGAGCTGTTTTTT. Protein product: CAWSPPGELFF.